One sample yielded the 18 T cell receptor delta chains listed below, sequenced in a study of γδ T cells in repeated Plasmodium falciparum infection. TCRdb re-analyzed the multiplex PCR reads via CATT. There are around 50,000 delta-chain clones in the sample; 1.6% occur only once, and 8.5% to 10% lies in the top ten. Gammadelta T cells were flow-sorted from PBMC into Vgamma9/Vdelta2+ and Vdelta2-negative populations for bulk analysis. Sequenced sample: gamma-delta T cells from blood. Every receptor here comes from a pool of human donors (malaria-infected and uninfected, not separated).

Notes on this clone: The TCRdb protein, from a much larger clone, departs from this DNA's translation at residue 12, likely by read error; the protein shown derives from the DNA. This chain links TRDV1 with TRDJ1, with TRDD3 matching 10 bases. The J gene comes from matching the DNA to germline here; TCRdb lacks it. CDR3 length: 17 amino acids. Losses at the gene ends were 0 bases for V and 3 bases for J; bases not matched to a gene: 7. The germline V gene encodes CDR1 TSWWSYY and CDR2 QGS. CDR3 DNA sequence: TGTGCTCTTGGGGAACTGGGGGATACGCTGGACGCCGATAAACTCATCTTT. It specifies CALGELGDTLDADKLIF.

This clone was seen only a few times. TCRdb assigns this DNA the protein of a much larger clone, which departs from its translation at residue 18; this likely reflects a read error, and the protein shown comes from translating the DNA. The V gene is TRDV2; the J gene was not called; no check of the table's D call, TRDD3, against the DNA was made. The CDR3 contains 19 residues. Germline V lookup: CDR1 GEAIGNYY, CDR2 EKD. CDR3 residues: CASFSLTGGYAPGTDKLTF. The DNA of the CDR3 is TGTGCCTCCTTCTCTTTAACTGGGGGATACGCTCCGGGCACCGATAAACTCACCTTT.

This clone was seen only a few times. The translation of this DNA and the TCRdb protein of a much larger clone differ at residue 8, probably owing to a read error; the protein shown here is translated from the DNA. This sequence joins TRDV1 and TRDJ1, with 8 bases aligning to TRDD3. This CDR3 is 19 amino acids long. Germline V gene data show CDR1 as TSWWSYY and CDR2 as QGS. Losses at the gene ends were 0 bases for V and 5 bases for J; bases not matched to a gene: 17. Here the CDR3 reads CALGELARALGDPRDKLIF. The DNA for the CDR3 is TGTGCTCTTGGGGAACTCGCCAGGGCTCTGGGGGACCCTCGGGATAAACTCATCTTT.

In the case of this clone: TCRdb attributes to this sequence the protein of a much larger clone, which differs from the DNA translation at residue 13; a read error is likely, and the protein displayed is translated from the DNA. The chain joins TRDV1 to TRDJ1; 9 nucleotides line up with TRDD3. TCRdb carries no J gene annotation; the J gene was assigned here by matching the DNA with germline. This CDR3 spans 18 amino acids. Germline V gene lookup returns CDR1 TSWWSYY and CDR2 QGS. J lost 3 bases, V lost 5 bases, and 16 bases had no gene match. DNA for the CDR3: TGTGCTCTTGGGTTCTACGAATCTGGGGGATTGTACGCCGATAAACTCATCTTT. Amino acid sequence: CALGFYESGGLYADKLIF.

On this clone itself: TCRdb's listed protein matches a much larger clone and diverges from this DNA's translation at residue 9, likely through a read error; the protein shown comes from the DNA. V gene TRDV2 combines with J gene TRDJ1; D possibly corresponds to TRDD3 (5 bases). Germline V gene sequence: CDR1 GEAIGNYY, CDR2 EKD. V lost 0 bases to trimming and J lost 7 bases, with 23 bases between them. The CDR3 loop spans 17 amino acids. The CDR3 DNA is TGTGCCTGTGACACCCGTGTTGATGCTGGGTGCGAGTGTAAACTCATCTTT. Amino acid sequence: CACDTRVDAGCECKLIF.

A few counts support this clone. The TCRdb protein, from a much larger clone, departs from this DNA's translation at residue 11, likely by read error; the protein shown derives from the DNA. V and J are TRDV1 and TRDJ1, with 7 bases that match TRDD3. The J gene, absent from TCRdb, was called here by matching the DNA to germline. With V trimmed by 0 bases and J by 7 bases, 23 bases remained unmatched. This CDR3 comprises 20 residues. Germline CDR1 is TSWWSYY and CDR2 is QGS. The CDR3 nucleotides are TGTGCTCTTGGGGAACTTGACTTTCTCTTAAGGGATACCAAATGGGGTAAACTCATCTTT. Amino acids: CALGELDFLLRDTKWGKLIF.

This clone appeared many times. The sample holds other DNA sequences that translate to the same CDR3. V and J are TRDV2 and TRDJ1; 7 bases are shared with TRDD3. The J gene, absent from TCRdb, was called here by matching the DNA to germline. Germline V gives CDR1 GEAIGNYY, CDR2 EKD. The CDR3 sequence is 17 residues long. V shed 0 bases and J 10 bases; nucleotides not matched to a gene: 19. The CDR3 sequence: CACDTVEGVGDPRGLIF. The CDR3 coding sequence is TGTGCCTGTGACACCGTCGAAGGTGTGGGGGACCCCCGAGGACTCATCTTT.

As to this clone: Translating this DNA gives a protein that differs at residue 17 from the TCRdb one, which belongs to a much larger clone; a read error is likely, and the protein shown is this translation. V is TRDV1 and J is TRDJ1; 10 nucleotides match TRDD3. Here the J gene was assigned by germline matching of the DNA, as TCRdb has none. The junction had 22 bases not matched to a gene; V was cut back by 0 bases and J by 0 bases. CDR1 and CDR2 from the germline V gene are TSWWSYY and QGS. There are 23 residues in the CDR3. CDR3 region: CALGELLACGVGDTSRHTDKLIF. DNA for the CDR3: TGTGCTCTTGGGGAACTATTGGCCTGCGGGGTGGGGGATACAAGCCGGCACACCGATAAACTCATCTTT.

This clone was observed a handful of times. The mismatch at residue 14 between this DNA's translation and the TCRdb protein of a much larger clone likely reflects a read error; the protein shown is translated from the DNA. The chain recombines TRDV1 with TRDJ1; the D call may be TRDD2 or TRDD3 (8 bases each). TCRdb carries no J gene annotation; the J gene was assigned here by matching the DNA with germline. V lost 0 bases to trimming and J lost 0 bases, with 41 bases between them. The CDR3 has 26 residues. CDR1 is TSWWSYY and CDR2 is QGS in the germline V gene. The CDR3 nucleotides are TGTGCTCTTGGGGAACTAGATTGGTTGGGGAACTTCCTACTTACTGGGGGGACTCGGTACACCGATAAACTCATCTTT. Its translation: CALGELDWLGNFLLTGGTRYTDKLIF.

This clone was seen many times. The CDR3 DNA follows: TGTGCTCTTGGGTTCTACGAATCTTGGGGATTGTACACCGATAAACTCATCTTT. It yields the protein CALGFYESWGLYTDKLIF. V gene TRDV1 combines with J gene TRDJ1; D perhaps matches TRDD3 (6 bases). V dropped 5 bases and J dropped 0 bases, with 22 bases sitting between them. The CDR3 totals 18 residues. The germline V gene has CDR1 TSWWSYY and CDR2 QGS.

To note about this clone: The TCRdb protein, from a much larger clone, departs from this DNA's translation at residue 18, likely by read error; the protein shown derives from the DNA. The CDR3 bases are TGTGCCCTCCCTCAATCCCGCGCAACCCTCACTGGGGGATCCTCCGACGAGTCCACCGATAAACTCATCTTT. Its protein is CALPQSRATLTGGSSDESTDKLIF. The rearrangement links TRDV3 to TRDJ1; 10 bases line up with TRDD3. The CDR3 runs to 24 residues. Trimming cost V 5 bases and J 1 base; bases outside gene matches: 37. Germline CDR1 is TVYSNPD and CDR2 is GDNSRS (reference sequence).

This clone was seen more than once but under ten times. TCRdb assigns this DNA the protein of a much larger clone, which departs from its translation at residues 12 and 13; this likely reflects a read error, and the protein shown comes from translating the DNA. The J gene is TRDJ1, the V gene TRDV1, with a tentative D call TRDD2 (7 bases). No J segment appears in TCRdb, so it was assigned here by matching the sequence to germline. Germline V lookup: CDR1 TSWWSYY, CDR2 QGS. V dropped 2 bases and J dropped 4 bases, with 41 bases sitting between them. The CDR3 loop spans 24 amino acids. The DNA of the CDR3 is TGTGCTCTTGGGGAAGGGTTCCTACGGATACTCCTAGCCTGGGCTTCTTTACGATACGATAAACTCATCTTT. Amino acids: CALGEGFLRILLAWASLRYDKLIF.

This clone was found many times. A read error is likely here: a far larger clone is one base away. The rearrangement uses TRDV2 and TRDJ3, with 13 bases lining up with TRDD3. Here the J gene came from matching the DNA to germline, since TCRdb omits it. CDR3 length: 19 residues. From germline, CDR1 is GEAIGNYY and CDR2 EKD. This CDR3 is CACGTLLGDTLGDTRQMFF. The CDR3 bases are TGTGCCTGTGGCACCCTACTGGGGGATACGCTGGGGGACACCCGACAGATGTTTTTC.

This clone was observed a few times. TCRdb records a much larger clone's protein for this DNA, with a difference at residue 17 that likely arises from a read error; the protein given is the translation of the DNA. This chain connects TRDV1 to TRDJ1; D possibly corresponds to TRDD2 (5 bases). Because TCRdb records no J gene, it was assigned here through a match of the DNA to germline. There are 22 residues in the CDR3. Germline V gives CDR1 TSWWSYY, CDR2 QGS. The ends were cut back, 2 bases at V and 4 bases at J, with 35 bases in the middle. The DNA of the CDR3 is TGTGCTCTTGGGGAAGGCCTTCTCGAACCCACGTACGAGGCGGGGTACATCGATAAACTCATCTTT. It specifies CALGEGLLEPTYEAGYIDKLIF.

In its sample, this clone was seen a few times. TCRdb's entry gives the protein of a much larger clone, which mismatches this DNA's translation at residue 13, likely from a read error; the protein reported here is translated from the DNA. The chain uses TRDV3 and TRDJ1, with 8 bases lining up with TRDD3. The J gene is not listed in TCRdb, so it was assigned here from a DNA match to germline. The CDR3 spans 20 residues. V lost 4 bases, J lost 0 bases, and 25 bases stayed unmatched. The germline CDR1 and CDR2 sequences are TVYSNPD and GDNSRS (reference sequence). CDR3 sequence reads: CASFGPDSTGGRSYTDKLIF. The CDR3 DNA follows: TGTGCCTCCTTTGGTCCCGATAGTACTGGGGGGAGATCCTACACCGATAAACTCATCTTT.

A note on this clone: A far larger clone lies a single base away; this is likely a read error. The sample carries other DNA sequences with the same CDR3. The CDR3 sequence: CALGELGLGYAADKLIF. The CDR3 nucleotides are TGTGCTCTTGGGGAGCTAGGGCTGGGATACGCGGCCGATAAACTCATCTTT. This chain connects TRDV1 to TRDJ1; TRDD3 matches 8 bases. TCRdb carries no J gene annotation; the J gene was assigned here by matching the DNA with germline. Trimming removed 3 bases from V and 3 bases from J; junction bases left unmatched: 12. Looked up from germline, CDR1 is TSWWSYY and CDR2 is QGS. CDR3 length equals 17 residues.

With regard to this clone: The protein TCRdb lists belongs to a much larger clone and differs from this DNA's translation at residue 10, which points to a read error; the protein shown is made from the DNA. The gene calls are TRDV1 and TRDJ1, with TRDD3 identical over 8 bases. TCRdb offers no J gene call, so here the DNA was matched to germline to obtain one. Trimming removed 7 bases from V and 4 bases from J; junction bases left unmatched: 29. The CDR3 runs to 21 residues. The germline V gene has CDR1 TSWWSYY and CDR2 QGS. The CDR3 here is CALAQGDLRGTGGPLNDKLIF. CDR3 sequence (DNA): TGTGCTCTTGCCCAAGGGGACCTCCGTGGCACTGGGGGGCCCCTGAACGATAAACTCATCTTT.

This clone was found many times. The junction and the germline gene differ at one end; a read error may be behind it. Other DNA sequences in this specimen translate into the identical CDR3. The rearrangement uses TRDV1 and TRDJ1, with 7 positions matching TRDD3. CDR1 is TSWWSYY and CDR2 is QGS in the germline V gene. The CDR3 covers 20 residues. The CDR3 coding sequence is TGTGCTCTTGGGGAACGTGCCCCCCGTCCAAGCGAACTGGGGCAGGGTAAACTCATCTTC. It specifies CALGERAPRPSELGQGKLIF.